The source of this TCR beta chain is a study of graft-versus-host responses after intestinal transplantation. Study-wide background: Each recipient received a multivisceral, liver-intestinal, or isolated intestinal graft.

On this clone itself: The target antigen is unknown.

The method was immunoSEQ multiplex PCR; TCRdb's version includes in-frame clones alone and lacks a portion of them. The table records roughly 100,000 clones, over 85% of them present only once. Germline-derived CDR1 and CDR2 are SEHNR and FQNEAQ (reference sequence). The CDR3 extends over 12 amino acids. V lost 6 bases and J lost 9, with 14 bases in between. The clonotype was recovered from a human donor who received an intestinal transplant. This chain connects TRBV7-9 to TRBJ1-1; D possibly corresponds to TRBD1 (5 bases). Here the sequenced sample was unstimulated CD8+ T cells sorted from spleen or lymph node cells, taken before intestinal transplant. CDR3: CASRYEEGQAFF. The DNA of the CDR3 is TGTGCCAGCAGGTACGAAGAGGGGCAAGCTTTCTTT. The full variable domain, rest sourced from reference TRBV7-9 and TRBJ1-1, is DTGVSQNPRHKITKRGQNVTFRCDPISEHNRLYWYRQTLGQGPEFLTYFQNEAQLEKSRLLSDRFSAERPKGSFSTLEIQRTEQGDSAMYLCASRYEEGQAFFGQGTRLTVV.